This T cell receptor (beta chain) was profiled in a study of STAT5B mutations in CD4+ large granular lymphocyte leukemia. Overall study context: Healthy donors showed HLA-associated enrichment of the CDR3 'QG' motif.

This clone was counted a single time. The antigen is undetermined. Different DNA sequences within this sample yield the same CDR3. Controls came from buffy coats of healthy blood donors. Here immunoSEQ multiplex PCR was the method, and the copy in TCRdb shows in-frame clones only, minus some. The sample has under 35,000 clones, 70% to 90% seen once. CDR3 length equals 14 residues. Germline V gene sequence: CDR1 LNHDA, CDR2 SQIVND (reference sequence). V was clipped by 3 bases and J by 1 base, with 7 bases between them. Study-wide results and limits: 8/27 top patient clones versus 2/35 control clones were TRBV06-family. Around 25% of private leukemic clonotypes occurred rarely in other patients' non-leukemic repertoires.

The chain recombines TRBV19 with TRBJ1-5; the D is unclear. Sequencing was carried out using CD4+ T cells from blood buffy coats. This TCR was recovered from a human donor in good health. This CDR3 reads CASSIPSSNQPQHF. CDR3 nucleotide sequence: TGTGCCAGTAGTATTCCATCGAGCAATCAGCCCCAGCATTTT.